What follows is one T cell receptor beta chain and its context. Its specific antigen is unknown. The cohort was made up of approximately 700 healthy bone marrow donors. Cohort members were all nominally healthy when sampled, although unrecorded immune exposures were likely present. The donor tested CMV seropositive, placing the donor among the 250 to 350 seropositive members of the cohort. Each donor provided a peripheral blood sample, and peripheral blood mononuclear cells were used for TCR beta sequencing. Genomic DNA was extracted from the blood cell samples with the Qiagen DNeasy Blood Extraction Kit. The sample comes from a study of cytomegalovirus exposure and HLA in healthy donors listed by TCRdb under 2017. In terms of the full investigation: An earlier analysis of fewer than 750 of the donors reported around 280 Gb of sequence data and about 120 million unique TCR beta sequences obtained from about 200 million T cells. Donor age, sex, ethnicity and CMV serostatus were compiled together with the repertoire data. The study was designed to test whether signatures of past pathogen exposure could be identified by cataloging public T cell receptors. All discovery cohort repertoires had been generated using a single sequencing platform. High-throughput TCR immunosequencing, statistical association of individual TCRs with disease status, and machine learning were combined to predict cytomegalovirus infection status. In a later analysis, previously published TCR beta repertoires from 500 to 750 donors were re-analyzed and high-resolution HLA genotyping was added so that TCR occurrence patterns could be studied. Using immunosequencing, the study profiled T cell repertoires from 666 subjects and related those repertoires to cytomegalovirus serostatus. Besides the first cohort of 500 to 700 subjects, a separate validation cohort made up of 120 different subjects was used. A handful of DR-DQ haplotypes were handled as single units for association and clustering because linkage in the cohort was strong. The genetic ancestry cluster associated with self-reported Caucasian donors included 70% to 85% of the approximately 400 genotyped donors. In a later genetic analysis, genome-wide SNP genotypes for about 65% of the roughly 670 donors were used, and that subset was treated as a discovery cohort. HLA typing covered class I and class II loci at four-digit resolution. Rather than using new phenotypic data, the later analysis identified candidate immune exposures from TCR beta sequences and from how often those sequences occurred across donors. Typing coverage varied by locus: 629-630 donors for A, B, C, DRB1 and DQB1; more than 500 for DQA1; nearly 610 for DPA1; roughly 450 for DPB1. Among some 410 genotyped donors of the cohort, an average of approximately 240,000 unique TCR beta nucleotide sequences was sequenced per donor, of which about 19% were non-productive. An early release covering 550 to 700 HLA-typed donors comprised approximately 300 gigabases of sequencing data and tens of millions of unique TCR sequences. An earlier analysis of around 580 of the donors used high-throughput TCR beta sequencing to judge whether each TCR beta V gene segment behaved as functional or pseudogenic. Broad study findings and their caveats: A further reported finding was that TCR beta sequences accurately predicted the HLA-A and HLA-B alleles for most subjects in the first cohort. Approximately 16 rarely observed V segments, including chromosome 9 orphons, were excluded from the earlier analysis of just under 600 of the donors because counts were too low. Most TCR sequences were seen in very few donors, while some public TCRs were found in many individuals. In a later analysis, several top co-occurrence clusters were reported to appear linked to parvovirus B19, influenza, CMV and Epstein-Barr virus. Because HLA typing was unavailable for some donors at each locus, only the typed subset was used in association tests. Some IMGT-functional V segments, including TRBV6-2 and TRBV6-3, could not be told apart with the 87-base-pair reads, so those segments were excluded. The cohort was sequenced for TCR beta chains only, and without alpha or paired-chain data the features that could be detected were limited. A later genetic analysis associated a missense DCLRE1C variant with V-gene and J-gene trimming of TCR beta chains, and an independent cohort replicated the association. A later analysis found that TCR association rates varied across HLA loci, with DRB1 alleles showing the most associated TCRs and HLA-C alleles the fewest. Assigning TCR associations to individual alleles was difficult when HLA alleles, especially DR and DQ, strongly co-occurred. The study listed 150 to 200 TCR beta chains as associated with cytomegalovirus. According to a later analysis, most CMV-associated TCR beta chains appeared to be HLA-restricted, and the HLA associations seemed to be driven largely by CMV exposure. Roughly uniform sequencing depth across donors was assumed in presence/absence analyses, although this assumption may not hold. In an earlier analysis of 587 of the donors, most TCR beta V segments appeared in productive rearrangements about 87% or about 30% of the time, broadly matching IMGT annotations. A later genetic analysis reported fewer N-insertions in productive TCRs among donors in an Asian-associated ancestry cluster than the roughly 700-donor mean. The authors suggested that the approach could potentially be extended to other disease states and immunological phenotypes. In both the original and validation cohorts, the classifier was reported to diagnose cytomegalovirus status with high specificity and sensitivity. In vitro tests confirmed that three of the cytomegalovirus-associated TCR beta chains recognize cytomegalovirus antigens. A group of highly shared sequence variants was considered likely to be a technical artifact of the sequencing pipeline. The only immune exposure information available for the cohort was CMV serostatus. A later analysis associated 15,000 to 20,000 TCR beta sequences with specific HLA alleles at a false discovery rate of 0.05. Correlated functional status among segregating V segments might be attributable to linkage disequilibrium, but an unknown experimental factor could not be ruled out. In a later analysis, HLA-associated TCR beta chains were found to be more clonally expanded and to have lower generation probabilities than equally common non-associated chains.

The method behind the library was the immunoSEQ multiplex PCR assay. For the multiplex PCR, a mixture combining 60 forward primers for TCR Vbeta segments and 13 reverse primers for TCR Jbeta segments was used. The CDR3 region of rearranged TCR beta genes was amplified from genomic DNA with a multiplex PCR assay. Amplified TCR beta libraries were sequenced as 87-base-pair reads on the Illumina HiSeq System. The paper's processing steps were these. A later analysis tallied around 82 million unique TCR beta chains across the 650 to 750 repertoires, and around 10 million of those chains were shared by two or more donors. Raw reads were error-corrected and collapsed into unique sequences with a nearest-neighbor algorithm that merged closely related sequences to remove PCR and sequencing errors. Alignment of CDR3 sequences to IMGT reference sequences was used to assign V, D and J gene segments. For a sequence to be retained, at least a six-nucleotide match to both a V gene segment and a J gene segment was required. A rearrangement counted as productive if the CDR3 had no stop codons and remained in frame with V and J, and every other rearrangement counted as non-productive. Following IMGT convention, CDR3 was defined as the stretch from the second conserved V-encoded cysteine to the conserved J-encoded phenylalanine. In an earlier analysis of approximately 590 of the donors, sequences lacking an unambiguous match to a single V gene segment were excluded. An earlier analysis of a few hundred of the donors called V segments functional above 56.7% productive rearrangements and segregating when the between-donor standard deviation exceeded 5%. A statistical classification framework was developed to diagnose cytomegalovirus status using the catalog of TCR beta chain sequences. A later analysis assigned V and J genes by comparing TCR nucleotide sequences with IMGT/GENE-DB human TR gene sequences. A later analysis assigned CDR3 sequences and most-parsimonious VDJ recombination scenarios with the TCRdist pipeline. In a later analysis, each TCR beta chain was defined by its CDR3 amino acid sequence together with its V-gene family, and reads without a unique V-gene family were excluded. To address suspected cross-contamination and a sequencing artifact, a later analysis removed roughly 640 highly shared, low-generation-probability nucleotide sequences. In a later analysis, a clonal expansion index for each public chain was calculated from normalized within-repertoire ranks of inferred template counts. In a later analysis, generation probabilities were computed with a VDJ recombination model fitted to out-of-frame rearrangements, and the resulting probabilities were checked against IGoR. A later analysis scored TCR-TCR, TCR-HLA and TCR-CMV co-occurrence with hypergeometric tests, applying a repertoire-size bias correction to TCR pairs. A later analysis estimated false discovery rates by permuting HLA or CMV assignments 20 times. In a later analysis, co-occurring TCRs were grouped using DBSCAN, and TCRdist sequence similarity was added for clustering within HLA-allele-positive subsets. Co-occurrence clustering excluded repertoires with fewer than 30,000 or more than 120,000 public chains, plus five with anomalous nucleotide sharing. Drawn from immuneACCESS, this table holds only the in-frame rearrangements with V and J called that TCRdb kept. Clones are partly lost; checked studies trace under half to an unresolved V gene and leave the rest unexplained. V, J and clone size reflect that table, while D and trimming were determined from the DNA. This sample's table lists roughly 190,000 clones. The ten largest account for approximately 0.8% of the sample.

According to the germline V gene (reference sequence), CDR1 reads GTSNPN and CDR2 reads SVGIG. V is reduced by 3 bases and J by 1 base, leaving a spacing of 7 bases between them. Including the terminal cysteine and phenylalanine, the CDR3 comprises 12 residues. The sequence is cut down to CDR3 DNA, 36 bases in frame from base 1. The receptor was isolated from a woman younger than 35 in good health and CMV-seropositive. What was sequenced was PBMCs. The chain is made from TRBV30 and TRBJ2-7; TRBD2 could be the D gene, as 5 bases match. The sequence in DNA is TGTGCCTGGAGCGGGGTTTCCTACGAGCAGTACTTC. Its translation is CAWSGVSYEQYF.